This TCR beta chain appears in the sequencing data of a study of T-cell reconstitution after alpha-beta-depleted transplantation in children. Trimming took off 3 bases at V and 5 bases at J, with 16 bases between the two ends. The CDR3 spans 15 residues. The germline V gene encodes CDR1 MNHEY and CDR2 SMNVEV (reference sequence). Unique molecular identifiers were used in preparing the TCRbeta library. TCRdb independently ran MiXCR on the PCR reads; one entry per CDR3 protein. The table has a few hundred thousand distinct CDR3 sequences, roughly 18% seen once. This rearrangement joins TRBV27 to TRBJ1-1; maybe TRBD1 (5 bases). This sample comprised PBMCs from the stem cell graft donor, obtained from the stem cell graft. The TCR was taken from a human donor who donated a stem cell graft to a child with acute lymphoblastic leukemia. In nucleotides, the CDR3 is TGTGCCAGCAGTTTCCTGGGGGGGATGGGTACTGAAGCTTTCTTT. This sequence encodes CASSFLGGMGTEAFF.